This entry concerns a single TCR beta chain. In the authors' workflow: Quantification of nucleated cells was approximated via reference gene primer amplification. Only in-frame clones appear in the TCRdb table, and some are missing; sequencing was by immunoSEQ multiplex PCR. V and J calls and clone size follow that table, whereas D and trimming were derived from the DNA. The repertoire holds 200,000 to 300,000 clones, with about 83% as singletons. The data belong to a study of blood T cell repertoires in COVID-19. Germline V lookup: CDR1 SGHNT, CDR2 YENEEA. The V gene end was trimmed by 5 bases and the J gene end by 1 base; junction bases not matched to a gene: 6. This CDR3 contains 15 residues.

The specimen was peripheral blood. The TCR was taken from a human donor in a cohort sampled during active COVID-19. The chain employs TRBV11-3 and TRBJ1-1; 8 bases are a match to TRBD1. CDR3 coding DNA: TGTGCCAGCAGCCCAGGACAGGGCTGGAACACTGAAGCTTTCTTT. It is translated as CASSPGQGWNTEAFF.